The T cell receptor beta chain under discussion was sequenced for a study of blood T cells in healthy people across ages. Findings and caveats of the study: Across the age range, TCR beta diversity per million T cells fell in a roughly linear way.

Alongside a J-beta primer mix, a sample-barcoded 5' primer served in a second PCR lasting roughly 7 to 11 cycles. Every cDNA was tagged by a template-switch adaptor with 12 random nucleotides. One entry per CDR3 protein, called by TCRdb with MiXCR from the 5' RACE reads. The sample records 780,000 or so distinct CDR3 sequences, around three fifths being singletons. Donors were systemically healthy Caucasian individuals from Russia aged roughly 6 to 90 years. Germline-derived CDR1 and CDR2 are MNHEY and SVGEGT. The CDR3 length is 17 residues. In the case of this clonotype: Its antigen is unidentified.

This TCR came from a man in his forties in good health. This chain connects TRBV6-2 or TRBV6-3 to TRBJ2-1; 8 bases are a match to TRBD2. TRBJ2-7 matches the DNA end more closely, so the J call is doubtful. The sample comprised blood. CDR3 amino acids: CASSYSPPSGLYNEQYF. In DNA form, the CDR3 reads TGTGCCAGCAGTTATAGTCCCCCTAGCGGGCTATACAATGAGCAGTACTTC.